This T cell receptor (beta chain) was documented in a study of blood T cell repertoires in COVID-19 (dated by TCRdb to 2020 to 2022). At the level of the whole study: The collaborator samples originated in the United States, Italy and Spain and spanned the acute and convalescent phases of COVID-19. The material from the prospective study consisted of cDNA or gDNA derived from T cells, B-cell-depleted T cells, or PBMCs. Where available, HLA class I and class II types were taken from metadata supplied by the sample provider and were not determined by assay-based typing. Sample metadata almost always included a de-identified subject ID, COVID-19 status, age in years and sex. A freely available public database, intended as a resource for researchers studying the immune response to SARS-CoV-2, is where the repertoires were released. Samples were obtained from the ongoing ImmuneRACE study (first 160 participants) and from about 1,300 subjects provided by 6 global collaborators. Deeply sampled blood TCRbeta repertoires from subjects exposed to, actively infected with, or recovered from COVID-19 were included in the dataset. Beyond this particular receptor, the publication reports: How much clinical and demographic metadata was included differed by source and by participant, and the metadata was provided uncurated.

Each collaborating institution followed its own protocols to collect whole blood in K2EDTA tubes. For TCRbeta analysis, collaborator samples were shipped as frozen whole blood, as isolated PBMCs, or as DNA extracted from either sample type. TCRbeta CDR3 regions were amplified from genomic DNA using the immunoSEQ Assay, a bias-controlled multiplex PCR. The study's own analysis went as follows. Nucleated cell counts per sample were estimated from amplification of reference gene primers within the assay. To quantify the absolute abundance of each unique TCRbeta CDR3 rearrangement, sequence reads were collapsed and filtered. Productive Simpson clonality was computed per sample as the square root of Simpson's diversity index over productive rearrangements. TCRdb carries this immuneACCESS record with in-frame sequences only. Its versions omit some clonotypes, under half of them owing to an unresolved V gene in the studies checked, with the rest unexplained. V and J calls and clone size are copied from that table; D and trimming were computed from the DNA. The sample records about 120,000 clones, 88% of which are singletons. Approximately 1.5% of the sample is held by the ten biggest clonotypes.

The germline V gene encodes CDR1 SGHRS and CDR2 YFSETQ. Between the V and J ends, shortened by 6 bases and 6 bases respectively, the junction contains 18 bases. The CDR3 contains 14 residues, cysteine and phenylalanine counted. Only the CDR3 region is kept as DNA, spanning 42 bases read in frame from base 1. To note about this clone: Its binding antigen is unknown. Base quality data are lacking; no much larger clone is found one base away.

The chain is made from TRBV5-1 and TRBJ1-1; tentative D gene TRBD1, with 6 bases matching. The source is a human donor in a cohort sampled during active COVID-19. Sequenced: peripheral blood. The DNA sequence follows: TGCGCCAGCACCCCCGTATCAGGGGTCTCTGAAGCTTTCTTT. This translates into CASTPVSGVSEAFF.